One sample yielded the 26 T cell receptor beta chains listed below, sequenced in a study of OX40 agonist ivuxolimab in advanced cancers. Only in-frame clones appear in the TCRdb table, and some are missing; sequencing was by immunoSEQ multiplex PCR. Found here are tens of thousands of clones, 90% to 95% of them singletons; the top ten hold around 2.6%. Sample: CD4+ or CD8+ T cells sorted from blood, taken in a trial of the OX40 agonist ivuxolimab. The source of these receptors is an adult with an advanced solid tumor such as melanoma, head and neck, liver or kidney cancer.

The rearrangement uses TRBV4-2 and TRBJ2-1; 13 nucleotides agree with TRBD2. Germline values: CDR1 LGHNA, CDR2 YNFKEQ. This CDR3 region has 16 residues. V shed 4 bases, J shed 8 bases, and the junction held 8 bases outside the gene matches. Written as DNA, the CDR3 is TGTGCCAGCAGCCCGTCCGGGACTAGCGGGATGTATGAGCAGTTCTTC. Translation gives CASSPSGTSGMYEQFF.

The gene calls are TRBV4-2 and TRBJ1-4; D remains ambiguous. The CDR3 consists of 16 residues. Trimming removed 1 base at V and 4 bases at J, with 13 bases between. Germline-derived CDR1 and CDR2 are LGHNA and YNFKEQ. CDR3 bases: TGTGCCAGCAGCCAAGCGACGTTCGGCGGTAATGAAAAACTGTTTTTT. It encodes CASSQATFGGNEKLFF.

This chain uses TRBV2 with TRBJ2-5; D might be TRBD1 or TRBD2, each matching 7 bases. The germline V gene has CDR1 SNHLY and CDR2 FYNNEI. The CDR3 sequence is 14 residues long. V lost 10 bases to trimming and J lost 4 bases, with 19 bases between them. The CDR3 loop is CATSGGGSGETQYF. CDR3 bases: TGTGCCACCTCAGGGGGGGGGAGCGGAGAGACCCAGTACTTC.

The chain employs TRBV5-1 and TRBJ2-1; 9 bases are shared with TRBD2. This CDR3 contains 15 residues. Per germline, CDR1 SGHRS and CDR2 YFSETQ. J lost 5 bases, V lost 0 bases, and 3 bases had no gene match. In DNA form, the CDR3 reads TGCGCCAGCAGCTTGGGACTAGCGGTGAACAATGAGCAGTTCTTC. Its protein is CASSLGLAVNNEQFF. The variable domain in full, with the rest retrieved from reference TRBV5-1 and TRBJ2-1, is KAGVTQTPRYLIKTRGQQVTLSCSPISGHRSVSWYQQTPGQGLQFLFEYFSETQRNKGNFPGRFSGRQFSNSRSEMNVSTLELGDSALYLCASSLGLAVNNEQFFGPGTRLTVL.

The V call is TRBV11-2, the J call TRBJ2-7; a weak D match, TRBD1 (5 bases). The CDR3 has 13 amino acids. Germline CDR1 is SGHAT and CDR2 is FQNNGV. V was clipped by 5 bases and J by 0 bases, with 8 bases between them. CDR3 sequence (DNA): TGTGCCAGCAGCCCCGACAGCTCCTACGAGCAGTACTTC. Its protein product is CASSPDSSYEQYF.

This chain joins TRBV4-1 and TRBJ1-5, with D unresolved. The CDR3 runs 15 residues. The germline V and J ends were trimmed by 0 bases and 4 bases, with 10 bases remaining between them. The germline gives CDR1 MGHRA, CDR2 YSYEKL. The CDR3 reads CASSQDVTANQPQHF. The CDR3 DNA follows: TGCGCCAGCAGCCAAGATGTAACAGCTAATCAGCCCCAGCATTTT.

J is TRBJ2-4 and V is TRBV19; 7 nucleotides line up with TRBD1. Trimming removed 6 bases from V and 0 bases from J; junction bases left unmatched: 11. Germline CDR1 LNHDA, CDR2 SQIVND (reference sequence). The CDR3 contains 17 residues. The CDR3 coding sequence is TGTGCCAGTAGCCGCGCCGGACAGGACCTAGCCAAAAACATTCAGTACTTC. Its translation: CASSRAGQDLAKNIQYF.

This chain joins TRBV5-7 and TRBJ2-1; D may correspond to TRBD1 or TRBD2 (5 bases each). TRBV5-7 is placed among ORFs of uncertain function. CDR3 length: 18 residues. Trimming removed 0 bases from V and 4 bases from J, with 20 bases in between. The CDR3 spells CASSLAAPGRGEYNEQFF. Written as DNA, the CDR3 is TGTGCCAGCAGCTTGGCTGCCCCGGGACGAGGAGAATACAATGAGCAGTTCTTC.

CDR3: CASSIDGPGETQYF. CDR3 in DNA: TGTGCCAGTAGTATAGATGGACCTGGGGAGACCCAGTACTTC. The rearrangement joins TRBV19 to TRBJ2-5, with D uncertain. Germline CDR1 and CDR2: LNHDA and SQIVND (reference sequence). V was clipped by 0 bases and J by 5 bases, with 10 bases between them. This CDR3 has 14 amino acids. The whole variable domain, filled in from reference TRBV19 and TRBJ2-5, reads DGGITQSPKYLFRKEGQNVTLSCEQNLNHDAMYWYRQDPGQGLRLIYYSQIVNDFQKGDIAEGYSVSREKKESFPLTVTSAQKNPTAFYLCASSIDGPGETQYFGPGTRLLVL.

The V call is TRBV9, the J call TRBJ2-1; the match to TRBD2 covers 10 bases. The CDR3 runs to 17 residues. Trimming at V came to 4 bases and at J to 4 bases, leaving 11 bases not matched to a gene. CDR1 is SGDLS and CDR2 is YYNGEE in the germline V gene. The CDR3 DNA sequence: TGTGCCAGCAGCCCGCCAGTCGGGACTAGCGCGTACAATGAGCAGTTCTTC. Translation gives CASSPPVGTSAYNEQFF.

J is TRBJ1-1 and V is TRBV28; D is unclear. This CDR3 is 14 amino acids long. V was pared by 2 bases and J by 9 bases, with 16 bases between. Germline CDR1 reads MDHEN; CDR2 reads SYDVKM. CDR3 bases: TGTGCCAGCAGTTTAGAGGCCCACCCGGCGAAAGCTTTCTTT. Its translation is CASSLEAHPAKAFF.

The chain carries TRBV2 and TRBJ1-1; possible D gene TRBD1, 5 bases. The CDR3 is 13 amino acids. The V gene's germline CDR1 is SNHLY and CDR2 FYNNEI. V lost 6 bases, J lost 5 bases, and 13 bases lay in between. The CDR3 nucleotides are TGTGCCAGCAGGGCGGGGGGGAGAACTGAAGCTTTCTTT. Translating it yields CASRAGGRTEAFF.

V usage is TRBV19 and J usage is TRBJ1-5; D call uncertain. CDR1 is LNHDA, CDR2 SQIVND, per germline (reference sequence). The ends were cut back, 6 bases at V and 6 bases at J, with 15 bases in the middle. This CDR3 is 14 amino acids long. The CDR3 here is CASRNLGFAQPQHF. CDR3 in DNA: TGTGCCAGTAGAAATTTAGGGTTTGCTCAGCCCCAGCATTTT.

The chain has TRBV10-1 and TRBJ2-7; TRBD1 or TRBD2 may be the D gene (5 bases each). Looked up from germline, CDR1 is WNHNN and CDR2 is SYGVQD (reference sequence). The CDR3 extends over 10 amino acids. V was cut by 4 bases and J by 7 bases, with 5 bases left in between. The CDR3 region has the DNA TGCGCCAGCAGTGGGGGGGAGCAGTACTTC. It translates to CASSGGEQYF.

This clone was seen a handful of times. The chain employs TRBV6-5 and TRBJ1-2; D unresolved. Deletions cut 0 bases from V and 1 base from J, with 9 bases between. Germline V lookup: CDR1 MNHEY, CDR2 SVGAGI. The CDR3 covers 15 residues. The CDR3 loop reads CASSYSSGINYGYTF. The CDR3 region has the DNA TGTGCCAGCAGTTACTCCTCCGGGATTAACTATGGCTACACCTTC.

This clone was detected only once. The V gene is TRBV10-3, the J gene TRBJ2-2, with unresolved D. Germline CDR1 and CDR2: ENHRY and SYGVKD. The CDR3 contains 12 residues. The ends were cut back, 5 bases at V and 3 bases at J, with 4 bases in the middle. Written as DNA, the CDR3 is TGTGCCATCAGTACCCACACCGGGGAGCTGTTTTTT. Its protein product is CAISTHTGELFF.

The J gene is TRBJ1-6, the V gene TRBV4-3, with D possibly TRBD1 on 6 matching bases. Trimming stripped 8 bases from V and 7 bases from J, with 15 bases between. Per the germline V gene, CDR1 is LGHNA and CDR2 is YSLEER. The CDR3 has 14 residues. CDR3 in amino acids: CASRRGADNSPLHF. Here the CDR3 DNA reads TGCGCCAGCCGGCGGGGGGCTGACAATTCACCCCTCCACTTT.

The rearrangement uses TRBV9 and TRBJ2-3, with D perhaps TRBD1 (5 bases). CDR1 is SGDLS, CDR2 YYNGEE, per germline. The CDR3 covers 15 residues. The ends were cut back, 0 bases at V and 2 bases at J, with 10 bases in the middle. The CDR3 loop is CASSVGAGHTDTQYF. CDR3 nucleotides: TGTGCCAGCAGCGTAGGGGCTGGACACACAGATACGCAGTATTTT.

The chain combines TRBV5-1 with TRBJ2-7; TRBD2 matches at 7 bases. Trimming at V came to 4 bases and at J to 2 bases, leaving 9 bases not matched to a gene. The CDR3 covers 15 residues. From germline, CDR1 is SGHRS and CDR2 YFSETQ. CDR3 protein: CASSETGTTTYEQYF. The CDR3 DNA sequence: TGCGCCAGCAGCGAAACCGGGACTACCACCTACGAGCAGTACTTC.

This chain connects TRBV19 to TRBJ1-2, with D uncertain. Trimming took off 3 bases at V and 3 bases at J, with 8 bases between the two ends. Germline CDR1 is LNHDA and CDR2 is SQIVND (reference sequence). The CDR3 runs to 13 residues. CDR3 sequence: CASSIGMDYGYTF. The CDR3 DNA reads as TGTGCCAGTAGTATCGGGATGGACTATGGCTACACCTTC.

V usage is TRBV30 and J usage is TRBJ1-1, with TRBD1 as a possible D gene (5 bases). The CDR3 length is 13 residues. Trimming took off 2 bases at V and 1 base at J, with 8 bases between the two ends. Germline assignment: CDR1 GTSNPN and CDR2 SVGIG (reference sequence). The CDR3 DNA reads TGTGCCTGGAGTCGACAGAGGAACACTGAAGCTTTCTTT. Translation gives CAWSRQRNTEAFF.

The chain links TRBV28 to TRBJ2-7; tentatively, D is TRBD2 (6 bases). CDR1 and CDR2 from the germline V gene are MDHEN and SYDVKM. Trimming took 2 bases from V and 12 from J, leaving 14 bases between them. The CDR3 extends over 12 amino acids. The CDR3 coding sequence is TGTGCCAGCAGTTTAGCGGCTAGCGACAGGTACTTC. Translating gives CASSLAASDRYF.

The CDR3 reads CASSLLVGFIGNTIYF. CDR3 DNA: TGTGCCAGCAGCTTATTAGTCGGGTTCATTGGAAACACCATATATTTT. The chain combines TRBV7-2 with TRBJ1-3; D is uncertain. Trimming stripped 2 bases from V and 3 bases from J, with 14 bases between. CDR3 size: 16 residues. CDR1 SGHTA and CDR2 FQGNSA come from the germline V gene.

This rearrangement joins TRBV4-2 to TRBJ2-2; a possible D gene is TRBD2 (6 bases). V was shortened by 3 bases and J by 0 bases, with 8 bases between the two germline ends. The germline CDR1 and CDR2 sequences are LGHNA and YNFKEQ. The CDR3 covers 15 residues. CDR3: CASSQRGANTGELFF. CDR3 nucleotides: TGTGCCAGCAGCCAGCGGGGCGCGAACACCGGGGAGCTGTTTTTT.

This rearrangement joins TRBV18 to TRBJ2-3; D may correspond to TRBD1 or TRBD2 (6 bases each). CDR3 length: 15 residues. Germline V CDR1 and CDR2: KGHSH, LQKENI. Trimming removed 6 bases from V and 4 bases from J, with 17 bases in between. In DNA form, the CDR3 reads TGTGCCAGCTCGCCCAGGGGCGGGACCGCAGATACGCAGTATTTT. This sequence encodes CASSPRGGTADTQYF.

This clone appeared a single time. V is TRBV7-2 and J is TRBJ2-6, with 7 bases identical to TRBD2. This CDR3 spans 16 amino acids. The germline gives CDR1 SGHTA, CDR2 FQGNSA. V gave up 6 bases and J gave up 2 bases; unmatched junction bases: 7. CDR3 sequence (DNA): TGTGCCAGCAGTTTCAGCCTAGCGGCTGGGGCCAACGTCCTGACTTTC. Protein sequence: CASSFSLAAGANVLTF.